This T cell receptor (beta chain) originates from a study of shared clonotypes between healthy human individuals. Germline CDR1 is MDHEN and CDR2 is SYDVKM. V lost 4 bases and J lost 0, with 10 bases in between. The CDR3 is 14 amino acids. This clone came up a few times. Its target is not known. Template amounts of approximately 300 ng DNA, about 30,000 T cell genomes, were employed in unsorted PBMC replicate PCRs. Sequencing used immunoSEQ multiplex PCR; TCRdb keeps in-frame clones, though not all of them. The sample holds 500,000 to 650,000 clones, around 78% seen once. The donors were adults (healthy and HIV-negative) with no recent acute infections or vaccinations. Regarding the study as a whole: An anticipated effect of sequencing depth on clonotype sharing among donors was recognized.

This TCR came from a woman between 40 and 55 years old in good health. Some clones in this sample may be carry-over from other donors' samples. The specimen was PBMCs. This sequence joins TRBV28 and TRBJ2-7; no reliable D call. Written as DNA, the CDR3 is TGTGCCAGCAGTTCCGGTCCCTACTCCTACGAGCAGTACTTC. This encodes CASSSGPYSYEQYF.